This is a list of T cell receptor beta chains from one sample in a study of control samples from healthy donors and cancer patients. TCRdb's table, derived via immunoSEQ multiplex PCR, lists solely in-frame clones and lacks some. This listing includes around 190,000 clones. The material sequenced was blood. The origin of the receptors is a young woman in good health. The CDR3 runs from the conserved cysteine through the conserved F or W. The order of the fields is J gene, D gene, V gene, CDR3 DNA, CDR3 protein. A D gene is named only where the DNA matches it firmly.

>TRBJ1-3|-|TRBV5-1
TGCGCCAGCAGCTTGGCCGCAGACCTTAGGGACGGTGGAAACACCATATATTTT
CASSLAADLRDGGNTIYF
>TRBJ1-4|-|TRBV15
TGTGCCACCAGCCCTCTTGTGACTAATGAAAAACTGTTTTTT
CATSPLVTNEKLFF
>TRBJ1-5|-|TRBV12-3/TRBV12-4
TGTGCCAGCAGTCAAGGGGGGAATCAGCCCCAGCATTTT
CASSQGGNQPQHF
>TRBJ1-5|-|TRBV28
TGTGCCAGCAGTTTAACTCAGCCCCAGCATTTT
CASSLTQPQHF
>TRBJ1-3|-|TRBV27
TGTGCCAGCAGTGACGCAGGGTCTGGAAACACCATATATTTT
CASSDAGSGNTIYF
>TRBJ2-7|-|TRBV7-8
TGTGCCAGCAGCTTAGAACCGGGGCCCTACGAGCAGTACTTC
CASSLEPGPYEQYF
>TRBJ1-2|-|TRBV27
TGTGCCAGCAGTTTAAGGGGGAGTCCCATCATTAACTATGGCTACACCTTC
CASSLRGSPIINYGYTF
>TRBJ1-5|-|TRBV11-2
TGTGCCAGCAGCTCCGAAGGGCAGGGGCAGCCCCAGCATTTT
CASSSEGQGQPQHF
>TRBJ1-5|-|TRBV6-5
TGTGCCAGCAGTCTAAGGGGTTATCAGCCCCAGCATTTT
CASSLRGYQPQHF
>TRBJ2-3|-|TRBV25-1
TGTGCCAGCAGTGCATCTGGTACAGATACGCAGTATTTT
CASSASGTDTQYF
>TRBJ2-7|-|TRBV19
TGTGCCAGTAGTATAAACACAGGGAGTGAGGAGCAGTACTTC
CASSINTGSEEQYF
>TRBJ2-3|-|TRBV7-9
TGTGCCAGCAGTTCAACCGTGCTAGATACGCAGTATTTT
CASSSTVLDTQYF
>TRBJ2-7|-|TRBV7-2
TGTGCCAGCAGCTTATCCCACAGGACAGCCTCCTACGAGCAGTACTTC
CASSLSHRTASYEQYF
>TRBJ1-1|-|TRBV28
TGTGCCAGCAGTTTTGCGGGGTGGAGGACTGAAGCTTTCTTT
CASSFAGWRTEAFF
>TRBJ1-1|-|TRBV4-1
TGCGCCAGCAGCCAACCCCAAGGGAACACTGAAGCTTTCTTT
CASSQPQGNTEAFF
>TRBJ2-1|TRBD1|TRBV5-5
TGTGCCAGCAGCTATGGACAGGGATCCTACAATGAGCAGTTCTTC
CASSYGQGSYNEQFF
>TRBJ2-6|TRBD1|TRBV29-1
TGCAGCGTTTTGTCCCGGGACAGGTACGACCCCTCTGGGGCCAACGTCCTGACTTTC
CSVLSRDRYDPSGANVLTF
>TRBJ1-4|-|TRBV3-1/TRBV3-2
TGTGCCAGCAGCGCACAAGTCATTAATGAAAAACTGTTTTTT
CASSAQVINEKLFF
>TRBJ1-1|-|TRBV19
TGTGCCAGTAGTGCGCCCGGGATCACGGCGGGAGCTTTCTTT
CASSAPGITAGAFF
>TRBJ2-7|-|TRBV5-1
TGCGCCAGCAGCCAGGCTACCTTACAGGGAGTCGACGAGCAGTACTTC
CASSQATLQGVDEQYF
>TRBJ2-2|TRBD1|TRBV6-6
TGTGCCAGCAGTCCAGGGACAGCGAACACCGGGGAGCTGTTTTTT
CASSPGTANTGELFF
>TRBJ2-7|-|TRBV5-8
TGTGCCAGCACCTGGGGTTCAGGGTTATACGAGCAGTACTTC
CASTWGSGLYEQYF
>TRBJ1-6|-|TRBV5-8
TGTGCCAGCAGCTTGCGATCACCCCTCCACTTT
CASSLRSPLHF
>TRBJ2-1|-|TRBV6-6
TGTGCCAGCAGGGACAGCATTTATCTGCAGTTCTTC
CASRDSIYLQFF
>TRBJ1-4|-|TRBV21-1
TGTGCCAGCATATTCGGGGGGCGAGAAAAACTGTTTTTT
CASIFGGREKLFF
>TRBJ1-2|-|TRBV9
TGTGCCAGCAGCCCCGACTGGCCCCCGGGAGGCTACACCTTC
CASSPDWPPGGYTF
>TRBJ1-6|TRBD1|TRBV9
TGTGCCAGCAGCGTAGAGGGGACAGCCTATAATTCACCCCTCCACTTT
CASSVEGTAYNSPLHF
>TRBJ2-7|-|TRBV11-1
TGTGCCAGCAGCTTAGCCCACCACTACGAGCAGTACTTC
CASSLAHHYEQYF
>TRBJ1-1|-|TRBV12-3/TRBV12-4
TGTGCCAGCAGTTTAGGGCTTACCACTGAAGCTTTCTTT
CASSLGLTTEAFF
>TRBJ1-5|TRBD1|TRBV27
TGTGCCAGCAGTGGCCGGGACAGTCTCAATCAGCCCCAGCATTTT
CASSGRDSLNQPQHF
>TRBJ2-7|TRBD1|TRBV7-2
TGTGCCAGCAGCCCCCGACAGGGGGCAGTTTACGAGCAGTACTTC
CASSPRQGAVYEQYF
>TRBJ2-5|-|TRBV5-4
TGTGCCAGCAGCTTGCCGACTAGGCCCACCCAGTACTTC
CASSLPTRPTQYF
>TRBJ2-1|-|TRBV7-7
TGTGCTAGCAGCTACACGGAGGGGGCATATGAGCAGTTCTTC
CASSYTEGAYEQFF
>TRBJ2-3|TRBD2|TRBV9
TGTGCCAGCAGCCCAAAGCCAGGGACTAGCATCACAGATACGCAGTATTTT
CASSPKPGTSITDTQYF
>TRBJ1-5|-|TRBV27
TGTGCCAGCAGTTTCTCAGGGGCCTCCCTCCTTAATCAGCCCCAGCATTTT
CASSFSGASLLNQPQHF
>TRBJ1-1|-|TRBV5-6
TGTGCCAGCAGCTTGGCGGGGGAAATTAGAGCTTTCTTT
CASSLAGEIRAFF
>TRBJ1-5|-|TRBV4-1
TGCGCCAGCAGCCAAGATTATGGTAATCAGCCCCAGCATTTT
CASSQDYGNQPQHF
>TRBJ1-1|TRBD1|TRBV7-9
TGTGCCACCCTACGGACAGGACATGTGAACACTGAAGCTTTCTTT
CATLRTGHVNTEAFF
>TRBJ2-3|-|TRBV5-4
TGTGCCAGCAGGACACGGGGAGCAGATACGCAGTATTTT
CASRTRGADTQYF
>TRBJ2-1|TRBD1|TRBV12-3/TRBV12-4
TGTGCCAGCAGCCGACAGGGGAATGAGCAGTTCTTC
CASSRQGNEQFF
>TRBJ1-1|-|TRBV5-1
TGCGCCAGCAGCTTGGAGGTGGAGGTCGGCACTGAAGCTTTCTTT
CASSLEVEVGTEAFF
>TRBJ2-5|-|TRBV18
TGTGCCAGCTCCCCCACGGCAGCGGAGACCCAGTACTTC
CASSPTAAETQYF
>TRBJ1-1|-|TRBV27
TGTGCCACCTCCTCGACAGACCTTCCTGAAGCTTTCTTT
CATSSTDLPEAFF
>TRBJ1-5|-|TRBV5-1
TGCGCCAGCAGCTTGGGGGCAGGGGAGGGCAATCAGCCCCAGCATTTT
CASSLGAGEGNQPQHF
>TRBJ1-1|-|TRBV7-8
TGTGCCAGCAGCTTGCCTCGTGGACAGAACACTGAAGCTTTCTTT
CASSLPRGQNTEAFF
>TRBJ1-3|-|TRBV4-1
TGCGCCAGCAGCCGAGTCCCTGGCCGCTCTGGAAACACCATATATTTT
CASSRVPGRSGNTIYF
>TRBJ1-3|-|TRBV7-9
TGTGCCAGCAGCTTAGAGTCTGGAAACACCATATATTTT
CASSLESGNTIYF
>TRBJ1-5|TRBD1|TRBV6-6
TGTGCCAGCAGCCAACAGGGGGGGCAGCCCCAGCATTTT
CASSQQGGQPQHF